Shown below are 32 T cell receptor beta chains from a single sample sequenced in a study of blood T cells in healthy people across ages. A sample-barcoded 5' primer and a J-beta primer mix were used in a second PCR of roughly 6 to 11 cycles. From the 5' RACE reads, TCRdb called clonotypes with MiXCR, one entry per CDR3 protein. The table lists about 640,000 distinct CDR3 sequences, around 41% of them singletons. Sequenced: blood. The receptors were sampled from a man older than 75 in good health.

This sequence joins TRBV20-1 and TRBJ2-1; 14 bases fit TRBD2. This CDR3 has 19 residues. The V gene's germline CDR1 is DFQATT and CDR2 SNEGSKA (reference sequence). V shed 3 bases, J shed 4 bases, and the junction held 14 bases outside the gene matches. CDR3 bases: TGCAGTGCTAGCCCCAAGACTAGCGGGAGGGGGCGAAGTTACAATGAGCAGTTCTTC. Amino acid sequence: CSASPKTSGRGRSYNEQFF.

Of note for this clonotype: A read error is possible here, since a much larger clone lies one base away. V and J are TRBV7-2 and TRBJ2-1; D possibly corresponds to TRBD2 (6 bases). This CDR3 has 17 residues. V was clipped by 4 bases and J by 10 bases, with 26 bases between them. CDR1 and CDR2 from the germline V gene are SGHTA and FQGNSA. CDR3 sequence (DNA): TGTGCCAGCAGCTCAACCCCATTAGCGGTAGGATCCTACGAGCAGTTCTTC. Translating it yields CASSSTPLAVGSYEQFF.

The V gene is TRBV7-2, the J gene TRBJ1-5; 7 nucleotides match TRBD1. The CDR3 has 15 residues. CDR1 SGHTA and CDR2 FQGNSA come from the germline V gene. Trimming cost V 1 base and J 3 bases; bases outside gene matches: 3. CDR3 loop: CASSLEGTDNQPQHF. The CDR3 DNA reads TGTGCCAGCAGCTTAGAGGGGACAGACAATCAGCCCCAGCATTTT.

This clonotype has a handful of counts. The chain couples TRBV20-1 to TRBJ2-7; 12 bases match TRBD1. CDR3 size: 15 residues. Germline V CDR1 and CDR2: DFQATT, SNEGSKA (reference sequence). V lost 3 bases to trimming and J lost 6 bases; unmatched junction nucleotides: 9. CDR3 protein: CSASSWDRGQVEQYF. In nucleotides, the CDR3 is TGCAGTGCTAGCTCCTGGGACAGGGGGCAAGTCGAGCAGTACTTC.

The chain employs TRBV14 and TRBJ2-4; TRBD2 aligns across 8 bases. The DNA end is a closer match to TRBJ2-7, so the J assignment may be wrong. CDR1 SGHDN and CDR2 FVKESK come from the germline V gene. This CDR3 has 15 amino acids. The CDR3 loop is CASSQGGGRGNEQYF. CDR3 coding DNA: TGTGCCAGCAGCCAAGGCGGGGGGCGCGGTAACGAGCAGTACTTC.

The chain recombines TRBV20-1 with TRBJ1-2; weak D call: TRBD1 (6 bases). V was cut by 0 bases and J by 3 bases, with 8 bases left in between. This CDR3 comprises 13 residues. From germline, CDR1 is DFQATT and CDR2 SNEGSKA (reference sequence). CDR3 coding DNA: TGCAGTGCTAGAGAGCAGGGGTACTATGGCTACACCTTC. It codes for CSAREQGYYGYTF.

The gene calls are TRBV9 and TRBJ2-5, with TRBD2 identical over 7 bases. Germline trimming cut 4 bases from V and 4 bases from J; bases unmatched to any gene: 13. The CDR3 is 16 amino acids. The germline gives CDR1 SGDLS, CDR2 YYNGEE. The CDR3 nucleotides read TGTGCCAGCAGCCCGCGTGGAGCGGGAATGGGAGAGACCCAGTACTTC. Residues: CASSPRGAGMGETQYF. Drawing the rest from reference TRBV9 and TRBJ2-5, the complete variable domain is DSGVTQTPKHLITATGQRVTLRCSPRSGDLSVYWYQQSLDQGLQFLIQYYNGEERAKGNILERFSAQQFPDLHSELNLSSLELGDSALYFCASSPRGAGMGETQYFGPGTRLLVL.

The chain carries TRBV20-1 and TRBJ1-2, with D possibly matching TRBD1 (5 bases). Per germline, CDR1 DFQATT and CDR2 SNEGSKA (reference sequence). The V end lost 3 bases, the J end lost 5 bases, and 19 bases lay between the germline ends. This CDR3 has 15 residues. The CDR3 coding sequence is TGCAGTGCTAGCCCCGACCTCGGGGGGTTTTATGGCTACACCTTC. It specifies CSASPDLGGFYGYTF.

A few counts support this clonotype. The V gene is TRBV7-2, the J gene TRBJ2-1; 8 bases map to TRBD1. The CDR3 contains 16 residues. V dropped 8 bases and J dropped 3; count of bases not matched to a gene: 12. Germline lookup yields CDR1 SGHTA and CDR2 FQGNSA. CDR3 sequence: CASARPTGGLYNEQFF. The CDR3, as DNA: TGTGCCAGCGCACGTCCCACAGGGGGGCTCTACAATGAGCAGTTCTTC.

This clonotype was observed a few times. This chain connects TRBV5-1 to TRBJ2-1; 8 bases match TRBD1. This CDR3 contains 20 residues. Germline values: CDR1 SGHRS, CDR2 YFSETQ. J was trimmed by 0 bases and V by 2 bases; bases with no gene match: 16. CDR3 in amino acids: CASSFSRQGPPNSSYNEQFF. CDR3 DNA: TGCGCCAGCAGCTTTTCTCGACAGGGGCCCCCGAACTCCTCCTACAATGAGCAGTTCTTC.

V usage is TRBV12-3 or TRBV12-4 and J usage is TRBJ2-2, with D possibly TRBD1 on 5 matching bases. This CDR3 is 14 amino acids long. Trimming cost V 5 bases and J 6 bases, with 13 bases left between them. The CDR3 region is CASSKMKGSGELFF. Written as DNA, the CDR3 is TGTGCCAGCAGTAAAATGAAGGGGTCCGGGGAGCTGTTTTTT.

The V gene is TRBV7-2, the J gene TRBJ2-6, with a possible D match to TRBD2 (6 bases). Germline V gene sequence: CDR1 SGHTA, CDR2 FQGNSA. V dropped 5 bases and J dropped 2 bases, with 10 bases sitting between them. The CDR3 is made up of 15 amino acids. CDR3 sequence (DNA): TGTGCCAGCAGCCAAGCTAGCGCTGGGGCCAACGTCCTGACTTTC. It codes for CASSQASAGANVLTF.

There are a few counts of this clonotype. The chain links TRBV4-3 to TRBJ1-4, with 7 bases aligning to TRBD1. This CDR3 contains 15 residues. Trimming at V came to 1 base and at J to 8 bases, leaving 7 bases not matched to a gene. CDR1 and CDR2 (germline): LGHNA, YSLEER. The CDR3 loop is CASSQGTGLSEKLFF. The CDR3, as DNA: TGCGCCAGCAGCCAAGGGACAGGCCTTTCGGAAAAACTGTTTTTT.

This clonotype was seen a single time. V usage is TRBV11-2 and J usage is TRBJ2-5; maybe TRBD2 (6 bases). CDR1 and CDR2 from the germline V gene are SGHAT and FQNNGV. The V gene lost 8 bases and the J gene lost 11 bases, with 15 bases spanning the gap. CDR3 size: 11 residues. The CDR3 here is CASGLRREQYF. The CDR3 coding sequence is TGTGCCAGCGGCCTGAGACGGGAGCAGTACTTC.

This clonotype has more than one count but fewer than ten. In DNA form, the CDR3 reads TGTGCCAGCAGCTTAGGAGTTAGCGGAAAAGAGACCCAGTACTTC. Encoded protein: CASSLGVSGKETQYF. This chain uses TRBV11-2 with TRBJ2-5; D possibly corresponds to TRBD2 (6 bases). V lost 1 base to trimming and J lost 3 bases, with 12 bases between them. CDR1 is SGHAT and CDR2 is FQNNGV in the germline V gene. This CDR3 region has 15 residues. The full variable domain, rest sourced from reference TRBV11-2 and TRBJ2-5, is EAGVAQSPRYKIIEKRQSVAFWCNPISGHATLYWYQQILGQGPKLLIQFQNNGVVDDSQLPKDRFSAERLKGVDSTLKIQPAKLEDSAVYLCASSLGVSGKETQYFGPGTRLLVL.

This clonotype was seen just once. The gene calls are TRBV28 and TRBJ2-1; D remains unclear. Trimming stripped 9 bases from V and 6 bases from J, with 12 bases between. This CDR3 has 12 residues. The germline V gene encodes CDR1 MDHEN and CDR2 SYDVKM. CDR3 loop: CASLTWGNEQFF. The CDR3 DNA sequence: TGTGCCAGTCTGACCTGGGGCAATGAGCAGTTCTTC.

This clonotype was seen repeatedly, ten times or more. This chain joins TRBV29-1 and TRBJ2-7; 7 nucleotides line up with TRBD1. The CDR3 has 12 residues. Germline V CDR1 and CDR2: SQVTM, ANQGSEA. With V trimmed by 5 bases and J by 9 bases, 10 bases remained unmatched. This CDR3 is CSVRIGDRRQYF. As DNA, the CDR3 is TGCAGCGTTCGAATAGGGGACAGACGGCAGTACTTC.

This clonotype was counted a few times. The rearrangement uses TRBV10-3 and TRBJ2-7; D gene unclear. The germline V and J ends were trimmed by 3 bases and 2 bases, with 14 bases remaining between them. This CDR3 is built from 15 residues. Germline CDR1 is ENHRY and CDR2 is SYGVKD. In DNA, the CDR3 is TGTGCCATCAGTGAAAAGGCAGAGGCGCCCTACGAGCAGTACTTC. As protein: CAISEKAEAPYEQYF.

The chain couples TRBV2 to TRBJ2-7; D gene unclear. CDR1 and CDR2 from the germline V gene are SNHLY and FYNNEI. This CDR3 comprises 13 residues. V was clipped by 6 bases and J by 3 bases, with 12 bases between them. The DNA of the CDR3 is TGTGCCAGCAGGGACCCCCTGCGCTACGAGCAGTACTTC. Translation gives CASRDPLRYEQYF. Looking up the rest from reference TRBV2 and TRBJ2-7 gives the full variable domain: EPEVTQTPSHQVTQMGQEVILRCVPISNHLYFYWYRQILGQKVEFLVSFYNNEISEKSEIFDDQFSVERPDGSNFTLKIRSTKLEDSAMYFCASRDPLRYEQYFGPGTRLTVT.

This clonotype was found a few times. V gene TRBV28 combines with J gene TRBJ2-7; 7 bases line up with TRBD2. The CDR3 consists of 14 residues. The V segment lost 10 bases and the J segment 0 bases; nucleotides outside the gene matches: 9. CDR1 MDHEN and CDR2 SYDVKM come from the germline V gene. CDR3 residues: CATSWGGTSYEQYF. The CDR3 DNA follows: TGTGCCACCTCCTGGGGGGGAACCTCCTACGAGCAGTACTTC.

Of note for this clonotype: A much larger clone lies one base from this, so it may be a read error. The chain carries TRBV6-2 or TRBV6-3 and TRBJ1-1, with 7 bases lining up with TRBD1. There are 13 residues in the CDR3. The J segment lost 1 base and the V segment lost 4 bases, leaving 0 bases of the junction unmatched. CDR1 is MNHEY, CDR2 SVGEGT, per germline. Here the CDR3 reads CASSWTGNTEAFF. The CDR3 DNA follows: TGTGCCAGCAGTTGGACAGGGAACACTGAAGCTTTCTTT.

This clonotype was detected only a few times. As DNA, the CDR3 is TGTGCCAGCAGCAATGGTGGGGGTAGGGAGACCCAGTACTTC. Translating it yields CASSNGGGRETQYF. The V and J genes are TRBV5-4 and TRBJ2-5, with D perhaps TRBD1 or TRBD2 (5 bases each). The V gene lost 4 bases and the J gene lost 5 bases, with 15 bases spanning the gap. This CDR3 comprises 14 residues. Germline V lookup: CDR1 SGHNT, CDR2 YYREEE (reference sequence).

This clonotype was detected only a few times. The chain is built from TRBV9 and TRBJ2-7, with TRBD2 identical over 11 bases. V was pared by 4 bases and J by 6 bases, with 9 bases of the junction left unmatched. Per the germline V gene, CDR1 is SGDLS and CDR2 is YYNGEE. CDR3 length: 15 amino acids. The CDR3 region is CASSSRLAGFSEQYF. CDR3 DNA: TGTGCCAGCAGCTCGAGACTAGCGGGATTCAGCGAGCAGTACTTC.

This clonotype was found a few times. The chain has TRBV6-4 and TRBJ1-1, with a weak D call TRBD1 (5 bases). The CDR3 consists of 13 residues. V gave up 4 bases and J gave up 7 bases, with 13 bases separating them. Germline CDR1 reads MRHNA; CDR2 reads SNTAGT. CDR3 residues: CASSARQGLEAFF. The CDR3 coding sequence is TGTGCCAGCAGTGCACGTCAGGGACTTGAAGCTTTCTTT.

This clonotype was counted ten times or more. The chain links TRBV12-3 or TRBV12-4 to TRBJ2-3; TRBD1 agrees at 7 bases. The CDR3 runs to 15 residues. The junction had 4 bases not matched to a gene; V was cut back by 1 base and J by 3 bases. The CDR3 sequence: CASSLGQGGTDTQYF. For the CDR3, the DNA is TGTGCCAGCAGTTTAGGACAGGGTGGTACAGATACGCAGTATTTT.

The chain employs TRBV6-2 or TRBV6-3 and TRBJ1-2; a possible D gene is TRBD1 (5 bases). This CDR3 contains 15 residues. Germline CDR1 MNHEY, CDR2 SVGEGT. With 2 bases removed from V and 8 bases from J, the gap between germline ends came to 18 bases. The CDR3 region has the DNA TGTGCCAGCAGTTACGGAGGACGGGCAGGGAAGGGCTACACCTTC. It yields the protein CASSYGGRAGKGYTF.

The chain employs TRBV5-1 and TRBJ2-1, with a possible D match to TRBD2 (5 bases). V lost 1 base, J lost 5 bases, and 10 bases lay in between. Germline V gene lookup returns CDR1 SGHRS and CDR2 YFSETQ. This CDR3 has 14 residues. CDR3 region: CASSLRESNNEQFF. CDR3 coding DNA: TGCGCCAGCAGCTTGAGGGAGTCCAACAATGAGCAGTTCTTC.

This clonotype was seen a handful of times. The chain carries TRBV7-2 and TRBJ2-5, with no clear D. V dropped 5 bases and J dropped 11 bases, with 24 bases sitting between them. The CDR3 has 15 amino acids. Germline CDR1 is SGHTA and CDR2 is FQGNSA. CDR3 in amino acids: CASSLTETRYNEQYF. DNA for the CDR3: TGTGCCAGCAGCCTCACGGAGACTCGTTACAATGAGCAGTACTTC.

The chain recombines TRBV7-9 with TRBJ2-1, with unresolved D. V was pared by 2 bases and J by 6 bases, with 11 bases between. This CDR3 contains 14 residues. Germline-derived CDR1 and CDR2 are SEHNR and FQNEAQ (reference sequence). CDR3 nucleotide sequence: TGTGCCAGCAGCTTATTCGGTCCTCTCAATGAGCAGTTCTTC. Translated, it gives CASSLFGPLNEQFF.

The J gene is TRBJ2-1, the V gene TRBV3-1, with TRBD2 matching 12 bases. This CDR3 is 16 amino acids long. V lost 3 bases and J lost 6; bases outside the gene matches: 6. Germline-derived CDR1 and CDR2 are LGHDT and YNNKEL (reference sequence). The CDR3 sequence is CASSHPASGRVNEQFF. As DNA, the CDR3 is TGTGCCAGCAGCCACCCGGCTAGCGGGAGGGTCAATGAGCAGTTCTTC.

The table lists this clonotype with a few counts. The genes are TRBV4-1 and TRBJ2-1, with TRBD1 matching over 7 bases. CDR1 MGHRA and CDR2 YSYEKL come from the germline V gene. The CDR3 runs 14 residues. V was clipped by 5 bases and J by 6 bases; unmatched bases: 7. CDR3 coding DNA: TGCGCCAGCAGCTACAGGGGCCTCTCCAATGAGCAGTTCTTC. Protein: CASSYRGLSNEQFF.

On this clonotype: The junction departs from the called germline gene at one end, perhaps through a read error. This rearrangement joins TRBV9 to TRBJ2-3; D not resolved. Per the germline V gene, CDR1 is SGDLS and CDR2 is YYNGEE. This CDR3 has 12 residues. The CDR3 region is CASNVEVDTQYF. The CDR3 DNA follows: TGTGCCAGCAACGTAGAGGTAGATACGCAGTATTTT.